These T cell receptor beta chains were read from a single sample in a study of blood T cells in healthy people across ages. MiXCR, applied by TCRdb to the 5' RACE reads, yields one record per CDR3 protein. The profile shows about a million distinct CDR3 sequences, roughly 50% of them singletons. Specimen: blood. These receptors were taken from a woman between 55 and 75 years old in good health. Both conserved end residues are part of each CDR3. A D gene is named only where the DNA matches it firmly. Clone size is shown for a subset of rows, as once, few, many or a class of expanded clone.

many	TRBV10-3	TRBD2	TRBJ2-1	CATRGGGNEQFF	TGTGCCACACGGGGGGGAGGGAATGAGCAGTTCTTC
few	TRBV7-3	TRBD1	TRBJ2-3	CASSLSSPLTSRDRVADTQYF	TGTGCCAGCAGCTTATCCTCCCCACTTACCTCCAGGGACAGGGTTGCAGATACGCAGTATTTT
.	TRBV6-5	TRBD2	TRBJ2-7	CASSSTSGHYEQYF	TGTGCCAGCAGCTCGACTAGCGGGCATTACGAGCAGTACTTC
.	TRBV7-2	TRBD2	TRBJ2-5	CASSSPGTSGSLRHNEQYF	TGTGCCAGCAGCTCACCTGGGACTAGCGGGAGTTTGAGACACAATGAGCAGTACTTC
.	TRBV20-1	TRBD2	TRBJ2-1	CSAGLAGLDHSEQFF	TGCAGTGCTGGACTAGCGGGACTTGACCACAGTGAGCAGTTCTTC
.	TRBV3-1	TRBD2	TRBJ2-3	CASTTASGRARWDTQYF	TGTGCCAGCACGACGGCTAGCGGGAGGGCCCGGTGGGATACGCAGTATTTT
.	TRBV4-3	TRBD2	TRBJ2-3	CASSQEILGLAGGPDLTQYF	TGCGCCAGCAGCCAAGAAATTCTTGGCCTAGCGGGTGGACCCGATTTAACGCAGTATTTT
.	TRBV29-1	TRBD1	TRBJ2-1	CSASGGGRFNEQFF	TGCAGCGCTTCAGGGGGCGGGCGATTCAATGAGCAGTTCTTC
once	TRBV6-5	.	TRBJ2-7	CASRAPGAPTYEQYF	TGTGCCAGCAGAGCCCCGGGAGCGCCCACCTACGAGCAGTACTTC
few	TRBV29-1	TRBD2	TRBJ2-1	CSYRLAGAYNEQFF	TGCAGCTACAGACTAGCGGGAGCTTACAATGAGCAGTTCTTC
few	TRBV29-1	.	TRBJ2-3	CSVLPRPRWADTQYF	TGCAGCGTCCTCCCCCGACCAAGATGGGCAGATACGCAGTATTTT
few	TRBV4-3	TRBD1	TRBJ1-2	CASSQEGGLYGYTF	TGCGCCAGCAGCCAAGAAGGGGGCCTCTATGGCTACACCTTC
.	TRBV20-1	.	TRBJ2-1	CSDRDVSRPYNEQFF	TGCAGTGATAGAGATGTGAGTAGGCCCTACAATGAGCAGTTCTTC
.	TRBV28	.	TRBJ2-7	CASRLGGSYNEQYF	TGTGCCAGCAGATTAGGGGGGTCCTACAATGAGCAGTACTTC
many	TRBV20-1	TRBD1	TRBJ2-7	CSAIVSGGASYEQYF	TGCAGTGCTATAGTTTCAGGGGGAGCGTCTTACGAGCAGTACTTC
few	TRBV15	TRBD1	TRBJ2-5	CATSIGTEQYF	TGTGCCACCAGCATCGGGACAGAGCAGTACTTC
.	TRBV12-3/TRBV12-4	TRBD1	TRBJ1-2	CASRRQGDSYGYTF	TGTGCCAGCAGAAGACAGGGCGACTCCTATGGCTACACCTTC
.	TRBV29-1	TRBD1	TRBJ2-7	CSVGARDRSLYEQYF	TGCAGCGTTGGGGCCCGGGACAGGTCTCTCTACGAGCAGTACTTC
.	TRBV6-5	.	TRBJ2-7	CASRTGGSVFGQYF	TGTGCCAGTAGAACCGGTGGCAGTGTCTTCGGGCAGTACTTC
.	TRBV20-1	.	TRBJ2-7	CSAASPLTYEQYF	TGCAGTGCTGCTAGCCCTTTAACCTACGAGCAGTACTTC
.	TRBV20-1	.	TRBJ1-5	CSARDGQSNQPQHF	TGCAGTGCTAGAGATGGGCAGAGCAATCAGCCCCAGCATTTT
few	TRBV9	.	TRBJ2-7	CASSVALGSYEQYF	TGTGCCAGCAGCGTAGCTCTAGGTTCCTACGAGCAGTACTTC
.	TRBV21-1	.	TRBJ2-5	CASSGVAEETQYF	TGTGCCAGCAGCGGTGTCGCTGAAGAGACCCAGTACTTC
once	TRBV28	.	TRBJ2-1	CASLEGGAYNEQFF	TGTGCCAGCCTAGAGGGGGGCGCCTACAATGAGCAGTTCTTC
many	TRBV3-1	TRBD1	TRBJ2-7	CASGTGEDEQYF	TGTGCCAGCGGGACAGGGGAAGACGAGCAGTACTTC
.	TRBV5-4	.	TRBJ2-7	CASSDRIGYEQYF	TGTGCCAGCAGCGACAGAATCGGTTACGAGCAGTACTTC
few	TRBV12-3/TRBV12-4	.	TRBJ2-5	CATAPDPGGIQETQYF	TGTGCCACCGCACCCGATCCCGGGGGCATCCAAGAGACCCAGTACTTC
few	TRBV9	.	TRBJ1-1	CASSVSPGEAFF	TGTGCCAGCAGCGTATCCCCCGGAGAAGCTTTCTTT
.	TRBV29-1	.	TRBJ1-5	CSVSERGNQPQHF	TGCAGCGTCAGTGAAAGGGGGAATCAGCCCCAGCATTTT
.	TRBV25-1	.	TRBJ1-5	CASSELGSTNQPQHF	TGTGCCAGCAGTGAATTGGGCAGTACTAATCAGCCCCAGCATTTT
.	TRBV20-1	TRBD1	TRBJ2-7	CSASKNDRANYEQYF	TGCAGTGCTAGCAAGAATGACAGGGCAAACTACGAGCAGTACTTC
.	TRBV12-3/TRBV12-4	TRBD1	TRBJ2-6	CASTRRTGGANVLTF	TGTGCCAGCACCCGCAGGACAGGTGGGGCCAACGTCCTGACTTTC
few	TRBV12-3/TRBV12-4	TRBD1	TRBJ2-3	CASSWDRGSTDTQYF	TGTGCCAGCAGTTGGGACAGGGGGAGCACAGATACGCAGTATTTT
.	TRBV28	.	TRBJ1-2	CASSPGSSASGYTF	TGTGCCAGCAGTCCCGGGTCATCTGCTAGTGGCTACACCTTC
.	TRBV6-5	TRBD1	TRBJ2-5	CASSYALTGGLETQYF	TGTGCCAGCAGTTACGCCCTCACAGGGGGATTAGAGACCCAGTACTTC
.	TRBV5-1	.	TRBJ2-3	CASSPTWTSDTQYF	TGCGCCAGCAGCCCGACATGGACTTCAGATACGCAGTATTTT
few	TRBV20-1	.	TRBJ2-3	CSASRSSDTQYF	TGCAGTGCTAGCCGGAGTTCGGATACGCAGTATTTT
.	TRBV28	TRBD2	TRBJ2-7	CASSTGLAGESEQYF	TGTGCCAGCAGTACCGGACTAGCGGGAGAGAGCGAGCAGTACTTC
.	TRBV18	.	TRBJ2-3	CASSPTGHGIGDTQYF	TGTGCCAGCTCACCTACGGGGCACGGGATAGGAGATACGCAGTATTTT
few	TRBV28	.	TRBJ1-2	CASRPVGGHYGYTF	TGTGCCAGCAGACCAGTAGGGGGGCACTATGGCTACACCTTC
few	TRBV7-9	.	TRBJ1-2	CASSLDTKYGYTF	TGTGCCAGCAGCTTGGACACGAAATATGGCTACACCTTC
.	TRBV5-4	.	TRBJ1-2	CASSLAGGAFVGYGYTF	TGTGCCAGCAGCTTGGCCGGGGGCGCATTCGTCGGGTATGGCTACACCTTC
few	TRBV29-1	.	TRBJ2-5	CSVRGRGSFEQYF	TGCAGCGTCCGGGGAAGGGGGAGCTTTGAGCAGTACTTC
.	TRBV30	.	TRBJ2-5	CAWSGRGGESETQYF	TGTGCCTGGAGTGGGCGAGGGGGGGAGAGCGAGACCCAGTACTTC
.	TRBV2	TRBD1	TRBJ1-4	CASSRGRGSGDEKLFF	TGTGCCAGCAGCCGCGGCAGGGGGTCTGGGGATGAAAAACTGTTTTTT
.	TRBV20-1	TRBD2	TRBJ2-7	CSARDPGGLAAYNEQYF	TGCAGTGCTAGAGATCCCGGGGGACTAGCGGCTTACAATGAGCAGTACTTC
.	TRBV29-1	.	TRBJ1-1	CSVDRDTEAFF	TGCAGCGTGGACAGAGACACTGAAGCTTTCTTT
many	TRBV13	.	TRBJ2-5	CASSLRGDGGQETQYF	TGTGCCAGCAGCTTAAGGGGAGACGGGGGCCAAGAGACCCAGTACTTC
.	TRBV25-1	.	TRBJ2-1	CASITGGVQFF	TGTGCCAGCATCACAGGGGGGGTTCAGTTCTTC
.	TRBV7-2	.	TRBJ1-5	CASSLEGYFQPQHF	TGTGCCAGCAGCTTAGAAGGGTATTTTCAGCCCCAGCATTTT